The clone carrying this TCR beta chain was counted once. What it binds is not known. TCRdb's copy holds only in-frame clones and misses some; the assay was immunoSEQ multiplex PCR. The data show tens of thousands of clones, 85% to 90% seen once. This record belongs to a study of chemoradiotherapy in HPV16-positive cancers. Turning to the study itself: Candidate HPV-specific clones and shared TCR motifs came from two HPV16-positive patients. Overall study results and limits: In HPV16-positive patients, HPV-responsive T-cell expansion tracked better recurrence-free survival. Candidate HPV-specific clones and E7-related TCR motifs grew in tumor during treatment. Functional assays defining HPV-specific T cells used only a couple of HPV16-positive patients.

The V gene end was trimmed by 6 bases and the J gene end by 4 bases; junction bases not matched to a gene: 9. Germline lookup yields CDR1 SQVTM and CDR2 ANQGSEA. The CDR3 loop spans 14 amino acids. Material: blood, obtained from a patient who underwent chemoradiotherapy. This chain links TRBV29-1 with TRBJ2-7; 10 bases are shared with TRBD1. The TCR comes from a human donor with HPV-associated anogenital cancer. The CDR3 spells CSVARQGAAYEQYF. In nucleotides, the CDR3 is TGCAGCGTGGCCCGACAGGGGGCGGCGTACGAGCAGTACTTC.